The 3 T cell receptor beta chains listed next were all sequenced from one sample in a study of T-cell reconstitution after alpha-beta-depleted transplantation in children. The authors prepared the TCRbeta library with unique molecular identifiers. One entry per CDR3 protein results from TCRdb running MiXCR on the PCR reads. The sample comprises 350,000 to 400,000 distinct CDR3 sequences, 20% of which are singletons, and over 3.5% rests with the top ten. The material was PBMCs from the stem cell graft donor, obtained from the stem cell graft. Receptors originate from a human donor who donated a stem cell graft to a child with acute myeloid leukemia.

This clonotype has more than one count but fewer than ten. V gene TRBV7-8 combines with J gene TRBJ2-1, with TRBD2 identical over 8 bases. Germline values: CDR1 SGHVS, CDR2 FQNEAQ. V dropped 4 bases and J dropped 6; count of bases not matched to a gene: 8. The CDR3 runs 15 residues. Written as DNA, the CDR3 is TGTGCCAGCAGCTATACAGGACTAGCCTCCAATGAGCAGTTCTTC. Protein: CASSYTGLASNEQFF.

This clonotype was detected ten times or more. The chain links TRBV29-1 to TRBJ2-1; D remains ambiguous. This CDR3 has 13 residues. Germline lookup yields CDR1 SQVTM and CDR2 ANQGSEA. Trimming shortened V by 4 bases and J by 0 bases, and 7 bases separated the two germline ends. The CDR3 DNA is TGCAGCGTTGGAGGCTCCTCCTACAATGAGCAGTTCTTC. Translating gives CSVGGSSYNEQFF.

This clonotype was seen a few times. The J gene is TRBJ2-1, the V gene TRBV3-1; no clear D. The CDR3 consists of 12 residues. The germline V gene has CDR1 LGHDT and CDR2 YNNKEL (reference sequence). The germline V and J ends were trimmed by 2 bases and 5 bases, with 4 bases remaining between them. CDR3 nucleotide sequence: TGTGCCAGCAGCCAACATGACAATGAGCAGTTCTTC. Protein sequence: CASSQHDNEQFF.